The 30 T cell receptor beta chains below were found in one sample sequenced in a study of T cell repertoires in ileal Crohn's disease. Using immunoSEQ multiplex PCR, the repertoire was profiled, and TCRdb retains in-frame clones only, with some absent. The sample records approximately 2,500 clones, over 60% being singletons. The specimen was ileal tissue. These receptors were obtained from an adult with Crohn's disease.

The chain carries TRBV7-2 and TRBJ2-2; 10 nucleotides align to TRBD2. The V gene's germline CDR1 is SGHTA and CDR2 FQGNSA. V lost 2 bases to trimming and J lost 6 bases; unmatched junction nucleotides: 6. This CDR3 region has 16 residues. CDR3 nucleotides: TGTGCCAGCAGCTTAAGCCTAGCGGGAGAAGCCGGGGAGCTGTTTTTT. Translation gives CASSLSLAGEAGELFF.

The V and J genes are TRBV5-5 and TRBJ2-7; D is uncertain. Trimming removed 1 base from V and 5 bases from J, with 13 bases in between. This CDR3 region has 14 residues. Germline assignment: CDR1 SGHKS and CDR2 YYEKEE (reference sequence). CDR3 sequence reads: CASSLIMGRNEQYF. CDR3 nucleotides: TGTGCCAGCAGCTTGATCATGGGCCGGAACGAGCAGTACTTC. Drawing the rest from reference TRBV5-5 and TRBJ2-7, the complete variable domain is DAGVTQSPTHLIKTRGQQVTLRCSPISGHKSVSWYQQVLGQGPQFIFQYYEKEERGRGNFPDRFSARQFPNYSSELNVNALLLGDSALYLCASSLIMGRNEQYFGPGTRLTVT.

The V and J genes are TRBV7-9 and TRBJ2-7, with TRBD1 as a possible D gene (5 bases). V lost 10 bases, J lost 5 bases, and 18 bases lay in between. The CDR3 extends over 13 amino acids. Germline V CDR1 and CDR2: SEHNR, FQNEAQ (reference sequence). Here the CDR3 DNA reads TGTGCCACCCCTTTGACAGTCATCCACGAGCAGTACTTC. Protein: CATPLTVIHEQYF.

V and J are TRBV11-2 and TRBJ1-1; no clear D. This CDR3 spans 14 amino acids. V lost 5 bases and J 6 bases, leaving 16 bases between the germline ends. Germline lookup yields CDR1 SGHAT and CDR2 FQNNGV. This CDR3 is CASSPQSRSSEAFF. For the CDR3, the DNA is TGTGCCAGCAGCCCTCAATCTCGGAGCTCTGAAGCTTTCTTT.

The rearrangement links TRBV18 to TRBJ1-3; possibly TRBD1 for D (6 bases). CDR3 length: 16 residues. V was clipped by 6 bases and J by 0 bases, with 15 bases between them. Germline values: CDR1 KGHSH, CDR2 LQKENI. The CDR3: CASSARGASSGNTIYF. The CDR3 DNA reads TGTGCCAGCTCGGCTCGGGGGGCGTCCTCTGGAAACACCATATATTTT.

The CDR3 spells CASSLPGQGQFSNQPQHF. CDR3 coding DNA: TGTGCCAGCAGCTTGCCGGGACAGGGCCAGTTTAGCAATCAGCCCCAGCATTTT. The chain has TRBV5-8 and TRBJ1-5, with TRBD1 matching 9 bases. The CDR3 runs 18 residues. V lost 1 base and J lost 0; bases outside the gene matches: 8. Germline V gives CDR1 SGHTS, CDR2 YDEGEE.

Only a few counts were recorded for this clone. J is TRBJ1-6 and V is TRBV6-9; 9 bases match TRBD1. CDR3 length: 12 residues. The germline V gene encodes CDR1 MNHGY and CDR2 SVAAGI. CDR3 amino acids: CVLGQGSSPLHF. In DNA, the CDR3 is TGTGTACTGGGACAGGGCAGCTCACCCCTCCACTTT.

V gene TRBV25-1 combines with J gene TRBJ2-5, with TRBD2 as a possible D gene (5 bases). The last part of the DNA fits TRBJ2-7 better; the J call may be wrong. The CDR3 covers 13 residues. Per the germline V gene, CDR1 is MGHDK and CDR2 is SYGVNS. For the CDR3, the DNA is TGTGCCAGCAGCGCCCCCGGGGAACTCGAGCAGTACTTC. It translates to CASSAPGELEQYF.

CDR3 amino acids: CASSVASYNEQFF. The CDR3 coding sequence is TGCGCCAGCAGCGTAGCGTCCTACAATGAGCAGTTCTTC. The rearrangement uses TRBV5-1 and TRBJ2-1, with D possibly matching TRBD2 (5 bases). Germline V gene lookup returns CDR1 SGHRS and CDR2 YFSETQ. V lost 4 bases and J lost 1, with 6 bases in between. CDR3 length: 13 amino acids.

CDR3 nucleotide sequence: TGTGCCAGCAGCTTGAGACAGGGCCCCAATCAGCCCCAGCATTTT. Translation gives CASSLRQGPNQPQHF. The chain has TRBV7-8 and TRBJ1-5, with 7 bases aligning to TRBD1. The V and J ends lost 3 bases and 3 bases, in that order; junction bases with no gene match: 5. CDR1 and CDR2 from the germline V gene are SGHVS and FQNEAQ. The CDR3 covers 15 residues.

CDR3 residues: CASSDTGKDSGSYTF. Written as DNA, the CDR3 is TGTGCCAGCAGTGACACCGGGAAGGACTCCGGAAGCTACACCTTC. The rearrangement uses TRBV7-6 and TRBJ1-2; D not certain. Germline V gene data show CDR1 as SGHVS and CDR2 as FNYEAQ. The V gene lost 6 bases and the J gene lost 9 bases, with 23 bases spanning the gap. This CDR3 spans 15 amino acids.

This rearrangement joins TRBV21-1 to TRBJ1-1; TRBD1, the table's D call, was not compared with the DNA. TRBV21-1 has pseudogene status. The CDR3 totals 14 residues. The CDR3 reads CASGRQGMNTEAFF. The CDR3 region has the DNA TGTGCCAGCGGTCGACAGGGGATGAACACTGAAGCTTTCTTT.

The rearrangement uses TRBV29-1 and TRBJ1-2, with D hard to call. CDR3 length: 11 amino acids. Trimming cost V 3 bases and J 7 bases, with 9 bases left between them. Germline V gene lookup returns CDR1 SQVTM and CDR2 ANQGSEA. As DNA, the CDR3 is TGCAGCGTTGATGGGCTCCCTGGCTACACCTTC. Its translation is CSVDGLPGYTF.

This clone occurred once. The chain uses TRBV9 and TRBJ2-2; 10 bases fit TRBD2. The V segment lost 0 bases and the J segment 6 bases; nucleotides outside the gene matches: 5. The CDR3 covers 16 residues. Germline V gene lookup returns CDR1 SGDLS and CDR2 YYNGEE. CDR3 region: CASSVAQLAGAGELFF. The CDR3, as DNA: TGTGCCAGCAGCGTAGCCCAGCTAGCGGGAGCCGGGGAGCTGTTTTTT.

The chain joins TRBV28 to TRBJ1-4; 7 bases are a match to TRBD1. The CDR3 is made up of 16 amino acids. The germline V gene encodes CDR1 MDHEN and CDR2 SYDVKM. V was pared by 3 bases and J by 8 bases, with 12 bases of the junction left unmatched. In DNA, the CDR3 is TGTGCCAGCAGTTTGGATCAGACAGGGCTTAGGGAAAAACTGTTTTTT. It encodes CASSLDQTGLREKLFF.

The genes are TRBV9 and TRBJ2-3; 10 nucleotides align to TRBD2. V was pared by 1 base and J by 2 bases, with 7 bases of the junction left unmatched. The germline V gene encodes CDR1 SGDLS and CDR2 YYNGEE. This CDR3 has 17 amino acids. CDR3 region: CASSVKAGGDFTDTQYF. CDR3 bases: TGTGCCAGCAGCGTAAAAGCGGGAGGGGATTTCACAGATACGCAGTATTTT.

CDR3 nucleotides: TGTGCCAGCAGCTCTCAGGGGGCAGGAGGCTACACCTTC. Protein: CASSSQGAGGYTF. The chain recombines TRBV11-2 with TRBJ1-2, with TRBD1 identical over 8 bases. Germline CDR1 SGHAT, CDR2 FQNNGV. The CDR3 consists of 13 residues. After removal of 4 bases from V and 8 bases from J, the junction contained 6 bases not matched to a gene.

This rearrangement joins TRBV6-5 to TRBJ2-2; no firm D call. The CDR3 extends over 15 amino acids. The germline V gene encodes CDR1 MNHEY and CDR2 SVGAGI. Trimming shortened V by 0 bases and J by 4 bases, and 9 bases separated the two germline ends. The CDR3 spells CASSYSSQVTGELFF. The CDR3 DNA follows: TGTGCCAGCAGTTACTCTTCCCAGGTCACCGGGGAGCTGTTTTTT.

The CDR3 spells CASSEEAGLEQYF. CDR3 coding DNA: TGTGCCAGCAGTGAAGAGGCAGGGCTCGAGCAGTACTTC. The chain links TRBV2 to TRBJ2-7, with D possibly matching TRBD1 (5 bases). CDR3 length: 13 amino acids. CDR1 SNHLY and CDR2 FYNNEI come from the germline V gene. The V and J ends lost 1 base and 6 bases respectively, with 10 bases between them. Full variable domain (missing parts from reference TRBV2 and TRBJ2-7): EPEVTQTPSHQVTQMGQEVILRCVPISNHLYFYWYRQILGQKVEFLVSFYNNEISEKSEIFDDQFSVERPDGSNFTLKIRSTKLEDSAMYFCASSEEAGLEQYFGPGTRLTVT.

This chain uses TRBV28 with TRBJ1-1; D may be TRBD1 (6 bases). The CDR3 extends over 17 amino acids. V gave up 1 base and J gave up 7 bases, with 22 bases separating them. The germline gives CDR1 MDHEN, CDR2 SYDVKM. CDR3 DNA: TGTGCCAGCAGTTTATTGGGGGTGGGCTCGGGACAACGTGAAGCTTTCTTT. Translation gives CASSLLGVGSGQREAFF.

The chain joins TRBV5-1 to TRBJ2-7; weak D call: TRBD1 (5 bases). V was trimmed by 4 bases and J by 3 bases, leaving 11 bases between them. The CDR3 is 13 residues long. Germline V gene lookup returns CDR1 SGHRS and CDR2 YFSETQ. As DNA, the CDR3 is TGCGCCAGCAGCCCCCAGGGTATCTACGAGCAGTACTTC. Its translation is CASSPQGIYEQYF.

The chain couples TRBV18 to TRBJ2-7; 9 nucleotides agree with TRBD2. CDR3 length: 15 residues. V gave up 1 base and J gave up 7 bases; unmatched junction bases: 8. Germline loops: CDR1 KGHSH, CDR2 LQKENI. CDR3 sequence (DNA): TGTGCCAGCTCACCACTTGCGGGAGGGCTGGGTGAGCAGTACTTC. Translation: CASSPLAGGLGEQYF.

The genes are TRBV29-1 and TRBJ2-3; D not resolved. The V end lost 7 bases, the J end lost 4 bases, and 15 bases lay between the germline ends. Germline V CDR1 and CDR2: SQVTM, ANQGSEA. The CDR3 is 13 amino acids. The CDR3 DNA is TGCAGCGCCCCGGGTCCTCCGGCAGATACGCAGTATTTT. Translating it yields CSAPGPPADTQYF.

The table lists this clone with a count of one. This chain connects TRBV5-1 to TRBJ2-7; 14 bases are a match to TRBD2. With V trimmed by 4 bases and J by 5 bases, 8 bases remained unmatched. The germline CDR1 and CDR2 sequences are SGHRS and YFSETQ. The CDR3 has 16 residues. The CDR3 nucleotides are TGCGCCAGCAGCCCGGGACTAGCGGGAGTCGGCGACGAGCAGTACTTC. The encoded protein is CASSPGLAGVGDEQYF.

The rearrangement joins TRBV5-1 to TRBJ1-1; 12 bases match TRBD1. V gave up 4 bases and J gave up 4 bases; unmatched junction bases: 11. Germline-derived CDR1 and CDR2 are SGHRS and YFSETQ. CDR3 length equals 17 residues. The CDR3 here is CASSRGTGGDWGTEAFF. CDR3 coding DNA: TGCGCCAGCAGCCGAGGGACAGGGGGCGACTGGGGCACTGAAGCTTTCTTT.

This sequence joins TRBV14 and TRBJ2-3; 9 bases match TRBD1. CDR1 and CDR2 (germline): SGHDN, FVKESK. CDR3 length: 20 residues. Germline trimming cut 4 bases from V and 0 bases from J; bases unmatched to any gene: 17. The CDR3 nucleotides read TGTGCCAGCAGCCGAGACCCGGGACAGGGTTATTCAGGAAGCACAGATACGCAGTATTTT. Protein product: CASSRDPGQGYSGSTDTQYF.

V is TRBV28 and J is TRBJ2-7; 9 nucleotides line up with TRBD2. This CDR3 has 17 residues. V was clipped by 0 bases and J by 0 bases; unmatched bases: 6. Germline V gives CDR1 MDHEN, CDR2 SYDVKM. CDR3: CASSLWGGRVSSYEQYF. For the CDR3, the DNA is TGTGCCAGCAGTTTATGGGGCGGGAGGGTGTCCTCCTACGAGCAGTACTTC.

The chain recombines TRBV27 with TRBJ1-2, with 8 bases that match TRBD1. The V and J ends lost 8 bases and 6 bases, in that order; junction bases with no gene match: 11. Germline CDR1 and CDR2: MNHEY and SMNVEV (reference sequence). The CDR3 sequence is 14 residues long. The CDR3 DNA reads TGTGCCAGCCGCCTCATCGGGACAGGAAATGGCTACACCTTC. Its protein is CASRLIGTGNGYTF.

The CDR3 loop is CASSSTGGHGYTF. Here the CDR3 DNA reads TGTGCCAGCAGCTCTACAGGGGGTCACGGCTACACCTTC. The gene calls are TRBV7-9 and TRBJ1-2; 8 bases agree with TRBD1. Germline trimming cut 4 bases from V and 8 bases from J; bases unmatched to any gene: 6. There are 13 residues in the CDR3. CDR1 SEHNR and CDR2 FQNEAQ come from the germline V gene (reference sequence).

V and J are TRBV18 and TRBJ1-2, with D hard to call. Between the trimmed V and J ends, which lost 0 bases and 0 bases, there was a span of 11 bases. The germline gives CDR1 KGHSH, CDR2 LQKENI. The CDR3 contains 16 residues. Written as DNA, the CDR3 is TGTGCCAGCTCACCACCGTACAGCCTCCCTAACTATGGCTACACCTTC. This translates into CASSPPYSLPNYGYTF.